The 10 T cell receptor beta chains below come from one sample, sequenced in a study of blood T cell repertoires in COVID-19. Using immunoSEQ multiplex PCR, the repertoire was profiled, and TCRdb retains in-frame clones only, with some absent. The sample yields around 68,000 clones, 85% to 90% seen once. The sequenced sample was peripheral blood. Receptors originate from a man aged 50-59 years with active COVID-19.

V usage is TRBV19 and J usage is TRBJ1-5, with D unclear. Germline loops: CDR1 LNHDA, CDR2 SQIVND (reference sequence). Trimming left V 7 bases short and J 4 bases short, with 20 bases between. This CDR3 is built from 16 residues. The DNA of the CDR3 is TGTGCCAGTAACCCCCTCCGTTACTCCAGGAATCAGCCCCAGCATTTT. Translation gives CASNPLRYSRNQPQHF.

The chain is built from TRBV18 and TRBJ2-1, with TRBD1 identical over 9 bases. The junction had 7 bases not matched to a gene; V was cut back by 6 bases and J by 7 bases. Germline V gene lookup returns CDR1 KGHSH and CDR2 LQKENI. CDR3 length: 14 amino acids. CDR3 sequence reads: CASSTGTGLNEQFF. CDR3 DNA sequence: TGTGCCAGCTCGACCGGGACAGGGTTGAATGAGCAGTTCTTC.

The chain is built from TRBV4-3 and TRBJ1-2; 7 bases fit TRBD1. The CDR3 spans 15 residues. Trimming at V came to 0 bases and at J to 8 bases, leaving 9 bases not matched to a gene. CDR1 and CDR2 (germline): LGHNA, YSLEER. This CDR3 is CASSQDRAGGGGYTF. The CDR3 DNA is TGCGCCAGCAGCCAAGATAGGGCAGGGGGAGGCGGCTACACCTTC.

The V gene is TRBV5-6, the J gene TRBJ2-5; TRBD1 matches 9 bases. Germline CDR1 reads SGHDT; CDR2 reads YYEEEE. The CDR3 has 15 residues. The ends lost 4 bases at V and 5 bases at J; junction bases unmatched: 9. The CDR3 region has the DNA TGTGCCAGCAGCATAATACAGGGGGCGCAGGAGACCCAGTACTTC. It codes for CASSIIQGAQETQYF.

The gene calls are TRBV13 and TRBJ2-7; D might be TRBD1 (6 bases). From germline, CDR1 is PRHDT and CDR2 FYEKMQ (reference sequence). Trimming removed 5 bases at V and 1 base at J, with 12 bases between. This CDR3 region has 14 residues. The CDR3, as DNA: TGTGCCAGCAGCCCTGAGGGACAATCCTACGAGCAGTACTTC. Its translation: CASSPEGQSYEQYF.

The chain is built from TRBV3-1 (or the pseudogene TRBV3-2) and TRBJ1-2, with D maybe TRBD1 (5 bases). This CDR3 is 16 amino acids long. V lost 0 bases, J lost 7 bases, and 18 bases lay in between. Germline values: CDR1 LGHDT, CDR2 YNNKEL (reference sequence). The CDR3 coding sequence is TGTGCCAGCAGCCAAGAAGGAGGGTTAAAAGGGGTTGGCTACACCTTC. This codes for CASSQEGGLKGVGYTF.

The chain links TRBV2 to TRBJ1-1, with a possible D match to TRBD1 (5 bases). The V gene's germline CDR1 is SNHLY and CDR2 FYNNEI. Between the trimmed V and J ends, which lost 3 bases and 3 bases, there was a span of 14 bases. CDR3 length: 15 residues. The CDR3 DNA reads TGTGCCAGCAGTGATGGTGGGACTGGCGACACTGAAGCTTTCTTT. Its protein product is CASSDGGTGDTEAFF.

The V and J genes are TRBV7-9 and TRBJ1-2, with TRBD1 identical over 7 bases. V dropped 7 bases and J dropped 0; count of bases not matched to a gene: 17. This CDR3 contains 18 residues. Germline CDR1 SEHNR, CDR2 FQNEAQ (reference sequence). The CDR3 bases are TGTGCCAGCATTGAGAATAATAGGGACAGACCAGCTAACTATGGCTACACCTTC. Its protein is CASIENNRDRPANYGYTF.

The rearrangement links TRBV2 to TRBJ2-6; no reliable D call. The germline V gene has CDR1 SNHLY and CDR2 FYNNEI. Trimming cost V 4 bases and J 2 bases, with 18 bases left between them. This CDR3 region has 18 residues. DNA for the CDR3: TGTGCCAGCAGTGGGTCCAAGACTGGGTCAGCTGGGGCCAACGTCCTGACTTTC. Amino acid sequence: CASSGSKTGSAGANVLTF.

The J gene is TRBJ1-2, the V gene TRBV18; 7 positions match TRBD1. Trimming took 4 bases from V and 0 from J; bases not matched to a gene: 14. CDR3 size: 18 residues. Germline V lookup: CDR1 KGHSH, CDR2 LQKENI. For the CDR3, the DNA is TGTGCCAGCTCACGACTGGACAGGTTTACTACCTCTAACTATGGCTACACCTTC. Protein product: CASSRLDRFTTSNYGYTF.